The present T cell receptor beta chain was sequenced within a study of blood T cell repertoires in COVID-19. Study in general: COVID-19 samples collected from the United States, Italy and Spain covered acute and convalescent phases. The cDNA or gDNA used as material had been derived from T cells, B-cell-depleted T cells, or PBMCs.

The CDR3 length is 12 residues. The germline CDR1 and CDR2 sequences are MDHEN and SYDVKM. V lost 4 bases and J 16 bases, leaving 17 bases between the germline ends. Authors' data handling: Estimation of nucleated cell counts was performed using reference gene primer amplification. Generated by immunoSEQ multiplex PCR, the TCRdb table keeps only in-frame clones and is missing some. Clone size and the V and J calls come from that table; the DNA yielded D and trimming. The table includes about 78,000 clones, around 86% detected once. The sample comprised peripheral blood. This receptor was identified in an older woman with acute or convalescent COVID-19. The chain carries TRBV28 and TRBJ1-5, with TRBD1 as a possible D gene (5 bases). The CDR3 spells CASSWREGTYHF. CDR3 DNA sequence: TGTGCCAGCAGTTGGAGGGAAGGGACGTATCATTTT.